These 30 T cell receptor beta chains originate from one sample sequenced in a study of T cells in Graves' hyperthyroidism and ophthalmopathy (dated by TCRdb to between 2019 and 2020). The library was produced with multiplex PCR. Sequenced using an Illumina HiSeq 2000. The TCR beta CDR3 regions were amplified from RNA transcripts. The first round of RT-PCR for the TCR CDR3 was performed with the HTBI primer set and the Qiagen OneStep RT-PCR kit. TCRdb passed the public sequencing reads through fastp at Q25 and MiXCR, retaining productive beta sequences. Identical CDR3 protein sequences are pooled into one entry, listed with their most common genes and DNA. This sample holds 750,000 to 900,000 distinct CDR3 sequences; over 35% were observed only once. Clones ranked in the top ten supply 7% to 10% of the sample. Source material: blood. Source of these receptors: a man aged 18 to 30 with Graves' hyperthyroidism.

This clonotype showed up many times. The chain joins TRBV7-9 to TRBJ1-3; no clear D. Germline V CDR1 and CDR2: SEHNR, FQNEAQ (reference sequence). This CDR3 has 14 residues. V was cut by 4 bases and J by 0 bases, with 7 bases left in between. The CDR3 DNA reads as TGTGCCAGCAGCTCCACGAGCTCTGGAAACACCATATATTTT. As protein: CASSSTSSGNTIYF.

This clonotype was picked up many times. V usage is TRBV6-5 and J usage is TRBJ1-5; possibly TRBD1 for D (5 bases). The CDR3 runs to 14 residues. V was shortened by 6 bases and J by 3 bases, with 12 bases between the two germline ends. CDR1 is MNHEY, CDR2 SVGAGI, per germline. The CDR3 spells CASSPTENNQPQHF. The CDR3 nucleotides are TGTGCCAGCAGCCCGACAGAGAACAATCAGCCCCAGCATTTT.

The rearrangement uses TRBV27 and TRBJ1-2; 7 bases map to TRBD1. The trim removed 5 bases at V and 7 bases at J, leaving 4 bases unmatched. Looked up from germline, CDR1 is MNHEY and CDR2 is SMNVEV (reference sequence). The CDR3 length is 12 residues. The DNA for the CDR3 is TGTGCCAGCAGTCGACAGGGTTTTGGCTACACCTTC. As protein: CASSRQGFGYTF.

The chain combines TRBV24-1 with TRBJ2-2; D may match TRBD1 or TRBD2 (5 bases each). The germline V gene encodes CDR1 KGHDR and CDR2 SFDVKD. Trimming shortened V by 4 bases and J by 3 bases, and 11 bases separated the two germline ends. The CDR3 runs to 15 residues. The CDR3: CATSEGTRDTGELFF. The CDR3 coding sequence is TGTGCCACCAGTGAAGGGACGCGGGACACCGGGGAGCTGTTTTTT.

A remark on this clonotype: Since a much larger clone is just one base distant, this may be a read error. The V and J genes are TRBV9 and TRBJ1-1, with D tentatively TRBD1 (6 bases). The germline CDR1 and CDR2 sequences are SGDLS and YYNGEE. This CDR3 contains 14 residues. V lost 4 bases and J lost 0, with 10 bases in between. Written as DNA, the CDR3 is TGTGCCAGCAGCCCCCGGGACATGAACACTGAAGCTTTCTTT. As protein: CASSPRDMNTEAFF.

J is TRBJ2-2 and V is TRBV19; D assignment may be TRBD1 or TRBD2 (5 bases each). V was trimmed by 4 bases and J by 6 bases, leaving 15 bases between them. Germline-derived CDR1 and CDR2 are LNHDA and SQIVND (reference sequence). The CDR3 has 15 residues. CDR3 nucleotides: TGTGCCAGTAGTACCCCCCGTGGGGGATCCGGGGAGCTGTTTTTT. Translation gives CASSTPRGGSGELFF. Drawing the rest from reference TRBV19 and TRBJ2-2, the complete variable domain is DGGITQSPKYLFRKEGQNVTLSCEQNLNHDAMYWYRQDPGQGLRLIYYSQIVNDFQKGDIAEGYSVSREKKESFPLTVTSAQKNPTAFYLCASSTPRGGSGELFFGEGSRLTVL.

This clonotype appeared many times. The chain couples TRBV19 to TRBJ1-5; D might be TRBD1 (6 bases). The ends were cut back, 6 bases at V and 11 bases at J, with 20 bases in the middle. Germline V CDR1 and CDR2: LNHDA, SQIVND (reference sequence). The CDR3 length is 14 residues. As DNA, the CDR3 is TGTGCCAGTAGCCTCATTACAGGGTCTGGGGCCCAGCATTTT. As protein: CASSLITGSGAQHF.

This sequence joins TRBV7-9 and TRBJ2-7; no definite D call. CDR1 and CDR2 from the germline V gene are SEHNR and FQNEAQ (reference sequence). The CDR3 is 10 amino acids. V was clipped by 5 bases and J by 7 bases, with 6 bases between them. The CDR3 DNA reads as TGTGCCAGCAGCCCGCTTGAGCAGTACTTC. Translating gives CASSPLEQYF.

This clonotype was seen a handful of times. V gene TRBV12-3 or TRBV12-4 combines with J gene TRBJ1-1; no clear D gene. V was cut by 5 bases and J by 6 bases, with 16 bases left in between. This CDR3 is 14 amino acids long. CDR3 sequence reads: CASSPTEAGAEAFF. CDR3 DNA sequence: TGTGCCAGCAGTCCAACAGAGGCTGGGGCTGAAGCTTTCTTT.

This clonotype came up many times. V and J are TRBV7-6 and TRBJ2-2; 9 nucleotides align to TRBD2. From germline, CDR1 is SGHVS and CDR2 FNYEAQ. The CDR3 contains 16 residues. The ends lost 5 bases at V and 2 bases at J; junction bases unmatched: 6. The CDR3 DNA follows: TGTGCCAGCAGCGCTCGACTAGCGGCAAACACCGGGGAGCTGTTTTTT. As protein: CASSARLAANTGELFF.

The rearrangement links TRBV9 to TRBJ2-7; TRBD2 matches 9 bases. CDR1 is SGDLS and CDR2 is YYNGEE in the germline V gene. There are 15 residues in the CDR3. With 0 bases clipped from V and 6 bases from J, the junction kept 7 bases outside the gene matches. The CDR3 here is CASSVGTGTSREQYF. The CDR3 DNA is TGTGCCAGCAGCGTAGGAACTGGGACTAGCCGCGAGCAGTACTTC.

For this clonotype: The CDR3 ends on some other residue instead of the conserved phenylalanine or tryptophan, so this is likely a read error. The DNA is left out, because the CDR3 cannot be placed on it with certainty; the CDR3 is given as TCRdb lists it. The rearrangement uses TRBV9 and TRBJ1-1; the table's D call, TRBD1, was not checked against the DNA. The CDR3 is made up of 8 amino acids, end residues included. Germline loops: CDR1 SGDLS, CDR2 YYNGEE. CDR3 sequence: CASSVEGG.

In this sample, this clonotype turned up many times. This CDR3 is CASSLALKDYGYTF. CDR3 sequence (DNA): TGTGCCAGCAGCTTAGCGCTTAAGGACTATGGCTACACCTTC. This rearrangement joins TRBV7-9 to TRBJ1-2; D unresolved. This CDR3 comprises 14 residues. V lost 0 bases and J lost 3, with 8 bases in between. Per germline, CDR1 SEHNR and CDR2 FQNEAQ (reference sequence).

This clonotype came up many times. This sequence joins TRBV19 and TRBJ1-5, with TRBD1 as a possible D gene (5 bases). The CDR3 consists of 14 residues. The germline CDR1 and CDR2 sequences are LNHDA and SQIVND (reference sequence). The V and J ends lost 4 bases and 1 base respectively, with 8 bases between them. This chain's CDR3 is CASSNQGSNQPQHF. CDR3 bases: TGTGCCAGTAGTAATCAGGGAAGCAATCAGCCCCAGCATTTT.

This clonotype was recorded many times. The rearrangement links TRBV29-1 to TRBJ2-2; TRBD1 is a possible D gene (6 bases). Germline CDR1 SQVTM, CDR2 ANQGSEA. The ends were cut back, 4 bases at V and 1 base at J, with 10 bases in the middle. The CDR3 covers 14 residues. The CDR3 DNA reads TGCAGCGTTGGTTCGGGACAGAACACCGGGGAGCTGTTTTTT. Protein: CSVGSGQNTGELFF.

This clonotype was seen only a few times. A clone one base away is much larger, so this may be a read error. The CDR3 spells CSAHRLETQYF. The DNA of the CDR3 is TGCAGTGCTCACCGCCTCGAGACCCAGTACTTC. V gene TRBV20-1 combines with J gene TRBJ2-5; D gene ambiguous. Deletions cut 5 bases from V and 5 bases from J, with 9 bases between. The CDR3 runs to 11 residues. In germline, CDR1 is DFQATT, CDR2 SNEGSKA (reference sequence).

The V gene is TRBV5-6, the J gene TRBJ2-2; D remains ambiguous. V lost 4 bases to trimming and J lost 0 bases, with 4 bases between them. The CDR3 sequence is 13 residues long. Germline CDR1 SGHDT, CDR2 YYEEEE. The CDR3 loop is CASSNTNTGELFF. Here the CDR3 DNA reads TGTGCCAGCAGCAATACGAACACCGGGGAGCTGTTTTTT.

The CDR3 DNA follows: TGCGCCAGCACCTCGAAACAGGCTGGCTACGAGCAGTACTTC. This sequence encodes CASTSKQAGYEQYF. The chain recombines TRBV4-1 with TRBJ2-7; D is perhaps TRBD1 (5 bases). V was pared by 7 bases and J by 3 bases, with 16 bases between. The CDR3 has 14 amino acids. The germline gives CDR1 MGHRA, CDR2 YSYEKL.

The rearrangement uses TRBV19 and TRBJ2-2; 12 bases line up with TRBD2. Germline V lookup: CDR1 LNHDA, CDR2 SQIVND (reference sequence). CDR3 length: 18 residues. After removal of 3 bases from V and 6 bases from J, the junction contained 11 bases not matched to a gene. This chain's CDR3 is CASSMGLAGGPAAGELFF. The CDR3 DNA reads as TGTGCCAGTAGTATGGGGCTAGCGGGAGGGCCTGCTGCCGGGGAGCTGTTTTTT.

The J gene is TRBJ2-6, the V gene TRBV12-3 or TRBV12-4; TRBD1 agrees at 9 bases. Trimming at V came to 4 bases and at J to 0 bases, leaving 1 base not matched to a gene. This CDR3 region has 16 residues. CDR3: CASSSTGGSGANVLTF. In nucleotides, the CDR3 is TGTGCCAGCAGTTCGACAGGGGGCTCTGGGGCCAACGTCCTGACTTTC.

J is TRBJ1-6 and V is TRBV5-6; 8 bases agree with TRBD1. The CDR3 runs 20 residues. CDR1 is SGHDT, CDR2 YYEEEE, per germline. Germline trimming cut 4 bases from V and 0 bases from J; bases unmatched to any gene: 15. The CDR3 protein is CASSPGQAREPSSYNSPLHF. The DNA for the CDR3 is TGTGCCAGCAGCCCGGGACAGGCGCGAGAACCTAGCTCCTATAATTCACCCCTCCACTTT.

The V gene is TRBV5-1, the J gene TRBJ1-1; D perhaps matches TRBD1 (6 bases). Between the trimmed V and J ends, which lost 2 bases and 3 bases, there was a span of 14 bases. The CDR3 sequence is 15 residues long. From germline, CDR1 is SGHRS and CDR2 YFSETQ. CDR3 sequence: CASSLQGTVDTEAFF. The CDR3 nucleotides are TGCGCCAGCAGCTTACAGGGTACGGTAGACACTGAAGCTTTCTTT.

The V gene is TRBV12-3 or TRBV12-4, the J gene TRBJ2-5; no clear D gene. The length of the CDR3 is 13 residues. V was shortened by 3 bases and J by 3 bases, with 8 bases between the two germline ends. The CDR3 protein is CASSFLLEETQYF. The CDR3 DNA reads as TGTGCCAGCAGTTTCTTACTGGAAGAGACCCAGTACTTC.

J is TRBJ2-2 and V is TRBV19; possible D gene TRBD2, 6 bases. The ends were cut back, 5 bases at V and 3 bases at J, with 19 bases in the middle. Germline CDR1 is LNHDA and CDR2 is SQIVND (reference sequence). This CDR3 contains 17 residues. The CDR3 loop is CASSSSLFWGDTGELFF. The CDR3 DNA reads as TGTGCCAGTAGTTCGAGCCTATTCTGGGGGGACACCGGGGAGCTGTTTTTT. The full variable domain, with the rest looked up from reference TRBV19 and TRBJ2-2, is DGGITQSPKYLFRKEGQNVTLSCEQNLNHDAMYWYRQDPGQGLRLIYYSQIVNDFQKGDIAEGYSVSREKKESFPLTVTSAQKNPTAFYLCASSSSLFWGDTGELFFGEGSRLTVL.

The chain combines TRBV6-6 with TRBJ1-6; TRBD1 agrees at 7 bases. The length of the CDR3 is 15 residues. V was clipped by 6 bases and J by 4 bases; unmatched bases: 6. Germline V CDR1 and CDR2: MNHNY, SVGAGI (reference sequence). CDR3 residues: CASRSGTEYNSPLHF. The CDR3 nucleotides read TGTGCCAGCAGGTCCGGGACAGAGTATAATTCACCCCTCCACTTT.

V and J are TRBV25-1 and TRBJ2-5, with D possibly TRBD2 on 6 matching bases. CDR1 and CDR2 from the germline V gene are MGHDK and SYGVNS. Trimming removed 8 bases at V and 4 bases at J, with 23 bases between. The CDR3 sequence is 16 residues long. The CDR3 DNA reads as TGTGCCAGCCCACCCCGAGGTGGCAGCGGGTCAGAGACCCAGTACTTC. Amino acids: CASPPRGGSGSETQYF.

Of note for this clonotype: A much larger clone lies one base from this, so it may be a read error. The chain combines TRBV11-3 with TRBJ1-4, with D maybe TRBD1 (5 bases). Trimming pared 4 bases from V and 8 bases from J, leaving 11 bases between. CDR3 length: 13 residues. CDR1 and CDR2 from the germline V gene are SGHNT and YENEEA. The CDR3: CASSSDTKEKLFF. CDR3 bases: TGTGCCAGCAGCTCGGACACAAAAGAAAAACTGTTTTTT.

This clonotype was detected only a few times. The chain uses TRBV25-1 and TRBJ2-2; D may correspond to TRBD1 or TRBD2 (7 bases each). The CDR3 totals 13 residues. Germline CDR1 and CDR2: MGHDK and SYGVNS. The V and J ends lost 10 bases and 3 bases respectively, with 12 bases between them. Here the CDR3 DNA reads TGTGCCACCAGGGGGGGATACACCGGGGAGCTGTTTTTT. Amino acids: CATRGGYTGELFF.

This clonotype was found a few times. The chain joins TRBV12-3 or TRBV12-4 to TRBJ2-5; 9 nucleotides align to TRBD1. V shed 6 bases, J shed 4 bases, and the junction held 3 bases outside the gene matches. This CDR3 has 13 residues. This CDR3 reads CASRGQGRETQYF. Written as DNA, the CDR3 is TGTGCCAGCAGGGGACAGGGCCGAGAGACCCAGTACTTC.

Ten or more counts support this clonotype. The rearrangement joins TRBV10-3 to TRBJ2-7, with no clear D. The CDR3 length is 12 residues. V gave up 3 bases and J gave up 3 bases, with 6 bases separating them. Germline CDR1 and CDR2: ENHRY and SYGVKD. CDR3 DNA sequence: TGTGCCATCAGTGAAACTAACTACGAGCAGTACTTC. Its translation is CAISETNYEQYF.